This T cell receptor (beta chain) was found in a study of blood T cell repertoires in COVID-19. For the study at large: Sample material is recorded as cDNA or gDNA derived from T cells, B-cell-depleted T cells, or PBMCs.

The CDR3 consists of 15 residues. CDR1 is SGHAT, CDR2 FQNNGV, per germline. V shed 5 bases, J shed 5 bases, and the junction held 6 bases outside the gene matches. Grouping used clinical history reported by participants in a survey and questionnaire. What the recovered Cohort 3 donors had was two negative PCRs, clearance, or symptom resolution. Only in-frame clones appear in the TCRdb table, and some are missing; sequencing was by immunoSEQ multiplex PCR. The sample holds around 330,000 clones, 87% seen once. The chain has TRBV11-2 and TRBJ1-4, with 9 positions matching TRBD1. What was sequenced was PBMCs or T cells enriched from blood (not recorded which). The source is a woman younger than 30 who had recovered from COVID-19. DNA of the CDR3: TGTGCCAGCAGCACGGACAGGGGAGGGAATGAAAAACTGTTTTTT. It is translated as CASSTDRGGNEKLFF.